The clone carrying this T cell receptor (beta chain) showed up just a few times. One end of the junction fails to match germline, which may point to a read error. One entry per CDR3 protein results from TCRdb running MiXCR on the 5' RACE reads. The repertoire holds about 790,000 distinct CDR3 sequences, over 15% seen once, with around 13% in the top ten. This record belongs to a study of identical twins. This CDR3 comprises 12 residues. Germline CDR1 DFQATT, CDR2 SNEGSKA (reference sequence). Separately, the same data were catalogued under a study of T cells expressing NK-cell markers. Per that study: Evidence did not settle whether expanded NKG2C+ T cell clones targeted HCMV.

V and J are TRBV20-1 and TRBJ2-5; D unclear. The source material was PBMCs. The source of this sequence is a woman under 30 in good health. This chain's CDR3 is CSARSGARLLDF. In DNA form, the CDR3 reads TGCAGTGCTAGATCGGGTGCCCGACTTCTGGACTTC.